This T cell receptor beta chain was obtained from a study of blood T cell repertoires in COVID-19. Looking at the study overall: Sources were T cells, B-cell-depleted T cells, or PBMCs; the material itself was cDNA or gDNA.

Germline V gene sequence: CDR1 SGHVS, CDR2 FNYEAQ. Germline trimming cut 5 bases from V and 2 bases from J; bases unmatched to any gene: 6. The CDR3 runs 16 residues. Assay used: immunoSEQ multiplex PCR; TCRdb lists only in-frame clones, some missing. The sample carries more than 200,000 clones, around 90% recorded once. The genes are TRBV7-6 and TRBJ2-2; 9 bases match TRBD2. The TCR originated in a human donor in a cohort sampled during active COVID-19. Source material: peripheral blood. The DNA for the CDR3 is TGTGCCAGCAGCCCTGAGACTAGCGGAAACACCGGGGAGCTGTTTTTT. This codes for CASSPETSGNTGELFF.